Listed below are T cell receptor beta chains from one sample, sequenced in a study of blood T cell repertoires in COVID-19. Only in-frame clones appear in the TCRdb table, and some are missing; sequencing was by immunoSEQ multiplex PCR. The sample lists 190,000 or so clones, about 81% occurring once. Source material: PBMCs or T cells enriched from blood (not recorded which). Receptors were obtained from a man in his forties who had recovered from COVID-19. The CDR3 runs from the conserved cysteine through the conserved F or W. The D gene is left open where the match is weak. The listing skips clone size in some rows; elsewhere it reads once, few, many or a size class.

cdr3_length: 9
j_call: TRBJ1-2
d_call: .
v_call: TRBV7-9
clone_size: .
cdr3_aa: CASSLGAGF
cdr3_nt: TGTGCCAGCAGCTTAGGGGCGGGCTTC

cdr3_length: 12
j_call: TRBJ2-7
d_call: TRBD2
v_call: TRBV10-3
clone_size: few
cdr3_aa: CAIKNVRGGRYF
cdr3_nt: TGTGCCATCAAAAATGTACGGGGGGGGCGGTACTTC

cdr3_length: 15
j_call: TRBJ2-7
d_call: .
v_call: TRBV7-2
clone_size: .
cdr3_aa: CASSLAVVGLGEQYF
cdr3_nt: TGTGCCAGCAGCTTAGCGGTTGTGGGCTTGGGCGAGCAGTACTTC

cdr3_length: 14
j_call: TRBJ2-6
d_call: .
v_call: TRBV19
clone_size: .
cdr3_aa: CASPRGARPNVLTF
cdr3_nt: TGTGCCAGCCCCCGGGGGGCGAGGCCCAACGTCCTGACTTTC

cdr3_length: 17
j_call: TRBJ1-5
d_call: .
v_call: TRBV19
clone_size: .
cdr3_aa: CASSPRPTGIGGQPQHF
cdr3_nt: TGTGCCAGTAGTCCGAGGCCGACAGGTATCGGTGGACAGCCCCAGCATTTT

cdr3_length: 15
j_call: TRBJ1-5
d_call: .
v_call: TRBV19
clone_size: .
cdr3_aa: CASTPGIGQDQPQHF
cdr3_nt: TGTGCCAGTACCCCAGGGATAGGTCAAGATCAGCCCCAGCATTTT

cdr3_length: 15
j_call: TRBJ2-5
d_call: .
v_call: TRBV28
clone_size: .
cdr3_aa: CASSPATSGEETQYF
cdr3_nt: TGTGCCAGCAGCCCTGCCACCTCAGGGGAAGAGACCCAGTACTTC

cdr3_length: 12
j_call: TRBJ1-3
d_call: .
v_call: TRBV29-1
clone_size: .
cdr3_aa: CSVEDLSNTIYF
cdr3_nt: TGCAGCGTTGAAGATCTGTCCAACACCATATATTTT

cdr3_length: 16
j_call: TRBJ2-1
d_call: TRBD2
v_call: TRBV5-1
clone_size: .
cdr3_aa: CASSLAPAGGPREQFF
cdr3_nt: TGCGCCAGCAGCTTGGCCCCAGCGGGAGGGCCGAGGGAGCAGTTCTTC

cdr3_length: 15
j_call: TRBJ2-7
d_call: TRBD1
v_call: TRBV3-1/TRBV3-2
clone_size: .
cdr3_aa: CASSQPGQGVYEQYF
cdr3_nt: TGTGCCAGCAGCCAACCGGGACAGGGTGTCTACGAGCAGTACTTC

cdr3_length: 13
j_call: TRBJ2-7
d_call: .
v_call: TRBV19
clone_size: .
cdr3_aa: CASSIVGEGEQYF
cdr3_nt: TGTGCCAGTAGTATAGTAGGGGAAGGCGAGCAGTACTTC

cdr3_length: 18
j_call: TRBJ2-3
d_call: TRBD2
v_call: TRBV5-1
clone_size: .
cdr3_aa: CASSLGTSGRVGTDTQYF
cdr3_nt: TGCGCCAGCAGCCTGGGGACTAGCGGGAGGGTTGGCACAGATACGCAGTATTTT

cdr3_length: 13
j_call: TRBJ1-2
d_call: .
v_call: TRBV18
clone_size: .
cdr3_aa: CASSPGLSEGYTF
cdr3_nt: TGTGCCAGCTCACCGGGACTTTCTGAGGGCTACACCTTC

cdr3_length: 13
j_call: TRBJ1-1
d_call: .
v_call: TRBV18
clone_size: few
cdr3_aa: CASSPGAQLEAFF
cdr3_nt: TGTGCCAGCTCACCGGGGGCGCAGTTAGAAGCTTTCTTT

cdr3_length: 13
j_call: TRBJ1-2
d_call: .
v_call: TRBV29-1
clone_size: .
cdr3_aa: CSVEGAGRRGYTF
cdr3_nt: TGCAGCGTTGAAGGGGCAGGGCGAAGGGGCTACACCTTC

cdr3_length: 15
j_call: TRBJ2-2
d_call: .
v_call: TRBV7-8
clone_size: .
cdr3_aa: CASSLQAGLFGELFF
cdr3_nt: TGTGCCAGCAGCTTACAGGCAGGGTTGTTCGGGGAGCTGTTTTTT

cdr3_length: 15
j_call: TRBJ2-5
d_call: .
v_call: TRBV2
clone_size: .
cdr3_aa: CASSYTGTYQETQYF
cdr3_nt: TGTGCCAGCAGCTATACCGGGACATACCAAGAGACCCAGTACTTC

cdr3_length: 12
j_call: TRBJ1-2
d_call: .
v_call: TRBV12-3/TRBV12-4
clone_size: .
cdr3_aa: CASKGDYGGYTF
cdr3_nt: TGTGCCAGCAAGGGGGACTATGGCGGCTACACCTTC

cdr3_length: 16
j_call: TRBJ2-7
d_call: .
v_call: TRBV6-5
clone_size: few
cdr3_aa: CASSYSSSELHRVQYF
cdr3_nt: TGTGCCAGCAGTTACTCGTCATCGGAGCTCCACAGGGTGCAGTACTTC

cdr3_length: 14
j_call: TRBJ1-2
d_call: TRBD1
v_call: TRBV3-1/TRBV3-2
clone_size: .
cdr3_aa: CASSSHSDRPRYTF
cdr3_nt: TGTGCCAGCAGCTCTCATTCGGACAGGCCCCGCTACACCTTC

cdr3_length: 13
j_call: TRBJ2-7
d_call: TRBD1
v_call: TRBV29-1
clone_size: .
cdr3_aa: CSPHRDRAYEQYF
cdr3_nt: TGCAGCCCACATCGGGACAGGGCCTACGAGCAGTACTTC

cdr3_length: 14
j_call: TRBJ1-1
d_call: .
v_call: TRBV15
clone_size: once
cdr3_aa: CATSRERGGTEAFF
cdr3_nt: TGTGCCACCAGCAGAGAGAGGGGAGGCACTGAAGCTTTCTTT

cdr3_length: 16
j_call: TRBJ2-2
d_call: TRBD2
v_call: TRBV18
clone_size: .
cdr3_aa: CASSPQAGGNTGELFF
cdr3_nt: TGTGCCAGCTCACCTCAAGCGGGGGGAAACACCGGGGAGCTGTTTTTT

cdr3_length: 13
j_call: TRBJ2-7
d_call: TRBD1
v_call: TRBV10-1
clone_size: .
cdr3_aa: CASSGQGTYEQYF
cdr3_nt: TGCGCCAGCAGTGGACAGGGGACCTACGAGCAGTACTTC

cdr3_length: 13
j_call: TRBJ1-1
d_call: .
v_call: TRBV6-6
clone_size: .
cdr3_aa: CASTNVGGTEAFF
cdr3_nt: TGTGCCAGCACCAACGTCGGGGGCACTGAAGCTTTCTTT

cdr3_length: 16
j_call: TRBJ1-4
d_call: .
v_call: TRBV5-1
clone_size: .
cdr3_aa: CASRLFLGGTNEKLFF
cdr3_nt: TGCGCCAGCAGACTTTTTTTGGGGGGTACTAATGAAAAACTGTTTTTT

cdr3_length: 16
j_call: TRBJ1-5
d_call: .
v_call: TRBV3-1/TRBV3-2
clone_size: .
cdr3_aa: CASSSQQGGSNQPQHF
cdr3_nt: TGTGCCAGCAGCTCCCAACAGGGAGGGAGCAATCAGCCCCAGCATTTT

cdr3_length: 15
j_call: TRBJ2-3
d_call: .
v_call: TRBV7-2
clone_size: once
cdr3_aa: CASSQQGTSTDTQYF
cdr3_nt: TGTGCCAGCAGCCAACAGGGGACTAGCACAGATACGCAGTATTTT

cdr3_length: 17
j_call: TRBJ2-5
d_call: .
v_call: TRBV18
clone_size: .
cdr3_aa: CASQETLGRTAQETQYF
cdr3_nt: TGTGCCAGCCAGGAGACCTTGGGACGGACAGCCCAAGAGACCCAGTACTTC

cdr3_length: 15
j_call: TRBJ1-2
d_call: .
v_call: TRBV28
clone_size: .
cdr3_aa: CASSSRDSQGYGYTF
cdr3_nt: TGTGCCAGCAGTTCCAGGGACTCCCAGGGCTATGGCTACACCTTC

cdr3_length: 13
j_call: TRBJ1-5
d_call: .
v_call: TRBV10-2
clone_size: few
cdr3_aa: CASSALPNQPQHF
cdr3_nt: TGCGCCAGCAGTGCCCTTCCCAATCAGCCCCAGCATTTT

cdr3_length: 13
j_call: TRBJ1-2
d_call: .
v_call: TRBV4-1
clone_size: .
cdr3_aa: CASSQEDRSGYTF
cdr3_nt: TGCGCCAGCAGCCAAGAAGATAGGAGTGGCTACACCTTC

cdr3_length: 12
j_call: TRBJ2-1
d_call: .
v_call: TRBV12-3/TRBV12-4
clone_size: .
cdr3_aa: CASSLPGLQQFF
cdr3_nt: TGTGCCAGCAGTCTACCGGGACTTCAGCAGTTCTTC

cdr3_length: 15
j_call: TRBJ1-1
d_call: TRBD1
v_call: TRBV9
clone_size: few
cdr3_aa: CASSAMTGGTTEAFF
cdr3_nt: TGTGCCAGCAGCGCAATGACAGGGGGGACGACTGAAGCTTTCTTT

cdr3_length: 13
j_call: TRBJ1-1
d_call: .
v_call: TRBV24-1
clone_size: .
cdr3_aa: CATSSLGGTEAFF
cdr3_nt: TGTGCCACCAGTTCCCTGGGGGGCACTGAAGCTTTCTTT

cdr3_length: 16
j_call: TRBJ2-1
d_call: TRBD2
v_call: TRBV30
clone_size: .
cdr3_aa: CAWERLGLAGGNEQFF
cdr3_nt: TGTGCCTGGGAACGCCTAGGACTAGCGGGAGGAAATGAGCAGTTCTTC

cdr3_length: 15
j_call: TRBJ1-2
d_call: TRBD1
v_call: TRBV2
clone_size: .
cdr3_aa: CASSMTDRAPFGYTF
cdr3_nt: TGTGCCAGCAGTATGACGGACAGGGCTCCTTTTGGCTACACCTTC

cdr3_length: 13
j_call: TRBJ1-5
d_call: .
v_call: TRBV6-5
clone_size: once
cdr3_aa: CASNTRVRQPQHF
cdr3_nt: TGTGCCAGCAACACCAGGGTGAGACAGCCCCAGCATTTT

cdr3_length: 15
j_call: TRBJ1-2
d_call: TRBD1
v_call: TRBV24-1
clone_size: .
cdr3_aa: CATSDPGQGGYGYTF
cdr3_nt: TGTGCCACCAGTGACCCGGGACAGGGAGGGTATGGCTACACCTTC

cdr3_length: 17
j_call: TRBJ1-6
d_call: .
v_call: TRBV4-1
clone_size: .
cdr3_aa: CASSPGWTRQDNSPLHF
cdr3_nt: TGCGCCAGCAGCCCGGGGTGGACTAGACAAGATAATTCACCCCTCCACTTT

cdr3_length: 15
j_call: TRBJ2-7
d_call: TRBD1
v_call: TRBV3-1/TRBV3-2
clone_size: .
cdr3_aa: CASSQVHRGRYEQYF
cdr3_nt: TGTGCCAGCAGCCAAGTGCACAGGGGGCGGTACGAGCAGTACTTC

cdr3_length: 12
j_call: TRBJ2-7
d_call: .
v_call: TRBV18
clone_size: few
cdr3_aa: CASSSSGNEQYF
cdr3_nt: TGTGCCAGCTCGAGTTCGGGAAACGAGCAGTACTTC

cdr3_length: 14
j_call: TRBJ1-2
d_call: .
v_call: TRBV29-1
clone_size: .
cdr3_aa: CSVAMGGKSGGYTF
cdr3_nt: TGCAGCGTTGCTATGGGGGGGAAATCGGGAGGCTACACCTTC

cdr3_length: 16
j_call: TRBJ2-3
d_call: TRBD2
v_call: TRBV5-6
clone_size: .
cdr3_aa: CASSLGLAGSSDTQYF
cdr3_nt: TGTGCCAGCAGCTTGGGACTAGCGGGATCGTCAGATACGCAGTATTTT

cdr3_length: 16
j_call: TRBJ2-2
d_call: TRBD2
v_call: TRBV9
clone_size: .
cdr3_aa: CASSPLTSGKSGELFF
cdr3_nt: TGTGCCAGCAGCCCTCTGACTAGCGGGAAATCCGGGGAGCTGTTTTTT

cdr3_length: 16
j_call: TRBJ2-7
d_call: TRBD2
v_call: TRBV10-2
clone_size: few
cdr3_aa: CASSETGTSGSHEQYF
cdr3_nt: TGCGCCAGCAGTGAGACCGGGACTAGCGGGAGCCACGAGCAGTACTTC

cdr3_length: 15
j_call: TRBJ1-2
d_call: TRBD1
v_call: TRBV30
clone_size: .
cdr3_aa: CAWTLKTGVRYGYTF
cdr3_nt: TGTGCCTGGACCCTAAAGACAGGGGTCAGGTATGGCTACACCTTC

cdr3_length: 16
j_call: TRBJ2-1
d_call: TRBD2
v_call: TRBV10-3
clone_size: .
cdr3_aa: CAISGGGTSGTMEQFF
cdr3_nt: TGTGCCATCAGTGGGGGGGGGACTAGCGGTACAATGGAGCAGTTCTTC

cdr3_length: 17
j_call: TRBJ1-2
d_call: TRBD1
v_call: TRBV5-6
clone_size: .
cdr3_aa: CASSLFVTGLAAYGYTF
cdr3_nt: TGTGCCAGCAGCTTGTTTGTGACAGGGCTCGCGGCTTATGGCTACACCTTC

cdr3_length: 14
j_call: TRBJ1-5
d_call: .
v_call: TRBV6-4
clone_size: .
cdr3_aa: CASGAYRSNQPQHF
cdr3_nt: TGTGCCAGTGGGGCATATAGGAGCAATCAGCCCCAGCATTTT

cdr3_length: 14
j_call: TRBJ1-1
d_call: .
v_call: TRBV6-5
clone_size: .
cdr3_aa: CASRAPDGRTEAFF
cdr3_nt: TGTGCCAGCAGGGCGCCCGATGGGAGAACTGAAGCTTTCTTT

cdr3_length: 15
j_call: TRBJ1-2
d_call: .
v_call: TRBV2
clone_size: .
cdr3_aa: CASSVTVSPNYGYTF
cdr3_nt: TGTGCCAGCAGTGTTACAGTGAGCCCTAACTATGGCTACACCTTC